A selection of T cell receptor beta chains follows, all from one sample in a study of OX40 agonist ivuxolimab in advanced cancers. Some clones are missing from TCRdb's copy, which holds only in-frame ones; the method was immunoSEQ multiplex PCR. In the table there are roughly 77,000 clones, roughly 85% of which are singletons. Sequencing used CD4+ or CD8+ T cells sorted from blood, obtained in a trial of the OX40 agonist ivuxolimab. These receptors came from an adult with an advanced solid tumor such as melanoma, head and neck, liver or kidney cancer. The CDR3 runs from the conserved cysteine through the conserved F or W. Fields, in order: V gene, clone size, CDR3 length, CDR3 protein. Size is omitted from some rows. Given values are once, few, many or a class for expanded clones.

v_call: TRBV7-2
clone_size: -
cdr3_length: 16
cdr3_aa: CASSLVGGSSGNTIYF

v_call: TRBV4-2
clone_size: once
cdr3_length: 16
cdr3_aa: CASSLAVGPLNTEAFF

v_call: TRBV5-1
clone_size: -
cdr3_length: 14
cdr3_aa: CASSLNGVQETQYF

v_call: TRBV28
clone_size: -
cdr3_length: 12
cdr3_aa: CASNSGSYGYTF

v_call: TRBV7-9
clone_size: -
cdr3_length: 12
cdr3_aa: CASSSDSTEAFF

v_call: TRBV15
clone_size: -
cdr3_length: 17
cdr3_aa: CATSRESAGSRWTEAFF

v_call: TRBV15
clone_size: once
cdr3_length: 14
cdr3_aa: CATSRDPAVYEQYF

v_call: TRBV5-1
clone_size: -
cdr3_length: 14
cdr3_aa: CASSPGSASYGYTF

v_call: TRBV2
clone_size: -
cdr3_length: 14
cdr3_aa: CASNYRGRAGELFF

v_call: TRBV6-5
clone_size: once
cdr3_length: 13
cdr3_aa: CASRPNSNQPQHF

v_call: TRBV7-9
clone_size: few
cdr3_length: 11
cdr3_aa: CASRYSGRYTF

v_call: TRBV28
clone_size: once
cdr3_length: 16
cdr3_aa: CASSSSKRTAQETQYF

v_call: TRBV2
clone_size: -
cdr3_length: 13
cdr3_aa: CASGMAEIHGYTF

v_call: TRBV7-2
clone_size: -
cdr3_length: 15
cdr3_aa: CASSEAVRGFDTQYF

v_call: TRBV2
clone_size: -
cdr3_length: 14
cdr3_aa: CASSEFLGTTEAFF

v_call: TRBV2
clone_size: -
cdr3_length: 15
cdr3_aa: CASSGAGRNSYEQYF

v_call: TRBV4-1
clone_size: -
cdr3_length: 13
cdr3_aa: CASSKDRAYEQYF

v_call: TRBV19
clone_size: few
cdr3_length: 15
cdr3_aa: CASSIEARAPYEQYF

v_call: TRBV12-5
clone_size: -
cdr3_length: 16
cdr3_aa: CASGGWGPQGVYGYTF

v_call: TRBV28
clone_size: once
cdr3_length: 12
cdr3_aa: CASRSQGHGYTF

v_call: TRBV5-3
clone_size: -
cdr3_length: 15
cdr3_aa: CARSQPQVPPGEQYF

v_call: TRBV4-3
clone_size: -
cdr3_length: 14
cdr3_aa: CASSQVSGSDTQYF

v_call: TRBV7-2
clone_size: once
cdr3_length: 13
cdr3_aa: CASSLGLVGEQYF

v_call: TRBV9
clone_size: -
cdr3_length: 16
cdr3_aa: CASSVGGYSDYYGYTF

v_call: TRBV5-4
clone_size: -
cdr3_length: 15
cdr3_aa: CASSLDRGGYNEQFF

v_call: TRBV4-3
clone_size: -
cdr3_length: 16
cdr3_aa: CASSQGLNRVPYEQYF

v_call: TRBV10-3
clone_size: -
cdr3_length: 12
cdr3_aa: CAISGGGYEQYF

v_call: TRBV6-5
clone_size: -
cdr3_length: 13
cdr3_aa: CASSPGTYSGQYF

v_call: TRBV19
clone_size: -
cdr3_length: 15
cdr3_aa: CASSRIGTGLYEQYF

v_call: TRBV2
clone_size: -
cdr3_length: 13
cdr3_aa: CASSEWQGKTLHF

v_call: TRBV11-1
clone_size: -
cdr3_length: 14
cdr3_aa: CASSRDLSRETQYF

v_call: TRBV9
clone_size: once
cdr3_length: 17
cdr3_aa: CASSGPPGTSSTSPLHF

v_call: TRBV29-1
clone_size: -
cdr3_length: 13
cdr3_aa: CSARTLSNEKLFF

v_call: TRBV19
clone_size: -
cdr3_length: 14
cdr3_aa: CASSYRGANYGYTF

v_call: TRBV5-5
clone_size: -
cdr3_length: 16
cdr3_aa: CASSWTQGVGNEKLFF

v_call: TRBV11-1
clone_size: -
cdr3_length: 14
cdr3_aa: CASSLATGGTEAFF

v_call: TRBV9
clone_size: -
cdr3_length: 14
cdr3_aa: CASSSMGGYNEQFF

v_call: TRBV7-2
clone_size: -
cdr3_length: 13
cdr3_aa: CASRDRGRTEAFF

v_call: TRBV2
clone_size: few
cdr3_length: 13
cdr3_aa: CASRDRGSYEQYF

v_call: TRBV2
clone_size: -
cdr3_length: 15
cdr3_aa: CASSESTGTNSPLHF

v_call: TRBV7-7
clone_size: few
cdr3_length: 15
cdr3_aa: CASSPSPGHTGELFF

v_call: TRBV7-8
clone_size: -
cdr3_length: 15
cdr3_aa: CASSRQGGSGNTIYF